The 30 T cell receptor beta chains below come from one sample, sequenced in a study of T cell changes during pregnancy in multiple sclerosis. Assay used: immunoSEQ multiplex PCR; TCRdb lists only in-frame clones, some missing. Seen here are tens of thousands of clones, 94% observed once, and the top ten hold approximately 1.6%. This specimen consisted of peripheral blood, obtained after pregnancy. The receptors stem from a female donor in good health, enrolled as a control in a pregnancy study.

The chain combines TRBV27 with TRBJ1-5; perhaps TRBD1 as D (5 bases). With 4 bases removed from V and 7 bases from J, the gap between germline ends came to 14 bases. Germline V CDR1 and CDR2: MNHEY, SMNVEV (reference sequence). The CDR3 is made up of 14 amino acids. For the CDR3, the DNA is TGTGCCAGCAGTTCCCGACAGTTCGGACAGCCCCAGCATTTT. As protein: CASSSRQFGQPQHF.

The rearrangement links TRBV2 to TRBJ1-2, with 8 bases that match TRBD1. J lost 3 bases, V lost 6 bases, and 9 bases had no gene match. This CDR3 spans 15 amino acids. In germline, CDR1 is SNHLY, CDR2 FYNNEI. CDR3 amino acids: CASRRVQGVDYGYTF. The CDR3, as DNA: TGTGCCAGCAGGAGGGTACAGGGGGTGGACTATGGCTACACCTTC.

The V gene is TRBV27, the J gene TRBJ2-7; TRBD1 matches 10 bases. V gave up 1 base and J gave up 2 bases; unmatched junction bases: 2. This CDR3 contains 15 residues. CDR1 and CDR2 (germline): MNHEY, SMNVEV (reference sequence). Written as DNA, the CDR3 is TGTGCCAGCAGTTTATTGGGACAGGGGACCTACGAGCAGTACTTC. Encoded protein: CASSLLGQGTYEQYF.

Of note for this clone: The sample has other DNA sequences that encode this CDR3 too. This chain uses TRBV18 with TRBJ2-7; 11 bases agree with TRBD2. The CDR3 covers 15 residues. Germline V gene data show CDR1 as KGHSH and CDR2 as LQKENI. V trimming: 6 bases; J trimming: 2 bases; junction bases outside the gene matches: 6. The CDR3 nucleotides are TGTGCCAGCTCGCCCGGGACTAGCGGTACCTACGAGCAGTACTTC. This gives the protein CASSPGTSGTYEQYF.

J is TRBJ2-7 and V is TRBV29-1; D possibly corresponds to TRBD2 (6 bases). With 2 bases removed from V and 3 bases from J, the gap between germline ends came to 8 bases. Germline loops: CDR1 SQVTM, CDR2 ANQGSEA. The CDR3 is 12 amino acids. As DNA, the CDR3 is TGCAGCGTTGAAACGGGGGACTACGAGCAGTACTTC. It codes for CSVETGDYEQYF.

The chain carries TRBV28 and TRBJ2-7; no reliable D call. Looked up from germline, CDR1 is MDHEN and CDR2 is SYDVKM. This CDR3 is 15 amino acids long. Trimming pared 2 bases from V and 1 base from J, leaving 12 bases between. The CDR3 reads CASSLEAARSYEQYF. The CDR3 DNA sequence: TGTGCCAGCAGTTTAGAGGCAGCGAGATCCTACGAGCAGTACTTC.

This clone is a singleton in its sample. V gene TRBV14 combines with J gene TRBJ2-5; 10 bases fit TRBD2. This CDR3 is built from 17 residues. V trimming: 0 bases; J trimming: 4 bases; junction bases outside the gene matches: 8. Germline V gives CDR1 SGHDN, CDR2 FVKESK. The CDR3 nucleotides are TGTGCCAGCAGCCAAGATCCGAGCGGGAGGGGTCCAGAGACCCAGTACTTC. This sequence encodes CASSQDPSGRGPETQYF.

J is TRBJ1-2 and V is TRBV4-1; D is unresolved. The CDR3 covers 15 residues. From germline, CDR1 is MGHRA and CDR2 YSYEKL. V lost 2 bases, J lost 1 base, and 11 bases lay in between. As DNA, the CDR3 is TGCGCCAGCAGCCAACAACGGGAGATTAACTATGGCTACACCTTC. Translation gives CASSQQREINYGYTF.

The V and J genes are TRBV5-4 and TRBJ1-4; 8 nucleotides line up with TRBD1. CDR1 and CDR2 from the germline V gene are SGHNT and YYREEE (reference sequence). This CDR3 has 17 amino acids. J gave up 7 bases and V 0 bases, and 11 bases lay outside the gene matches. The CDR3 spells CASSLAGGWLGGEKLFF. The DNA of the CDR3 is TGTGCCAGCAGCTTGGCAGGGGGCTGGTTAGGAGGTGAAAAACTGTTTTTT. Using reference TRBV5-4 and TRBJ1-4 for the parts outside the CDR3, the full variable domain is ETGVTQSPTHLIKTRGQQVTLRCSSQSGHNTVSWYQQALGQGPQFIFQYYREEENGRGNFPPRFSGLQFPNYSSELNVNALELDDSALYLCASSLAGGWLGGEKLFFGSGTQLSVL.

The chain is built from TRBV28 and TRBJ2-7; TRBD1 matches 7 bases. Germline CDR1 is MDHEN and CDR2 is SYDVKM. The J segment lost 2 bases and the V segment lost 2 bases, leaving 9 bases of the junction unmatched. The CDR3 is made up of 16 amino acids. CDR3 region: CASSLQRAGGAYEQYF. DNA of the CDR3: TGTGCCAGCAGTTTACAAAGGGCAGGGGGAGCCTACGAGCAGTACTTC.

The gene calls are TRBV19 and TRBJ2-5, with a tentative D call TRBD1 (6 bases). V gave up 4 bases and J gave up 5 bases, with 17 bases separating them. The germline gives CDR1 LNHDA, CDR2 SQIVND (reference sequence). This CDR3 is built from 15 residues. The chain's CDR3 is CASSNWDTDWETQYF. CDR3 nucleotides: TGTGCCAGTAGTAATTGGGACACAGATTGGGAGACCCAGTACTTC.

The CDR3 nucleotides are TGTGCCAGCAGCTGGAGGGGTAGGGGACTAGCTTCTGGCGAGCAGTTCTTC. It codes for CASSWRGRGLASGEQFF. The chain couples TRBV7-8 to TRBJ2-1; 9 nucleotides match TRBD2. V trimming: 4 bases; J trimming: 10 bases; junction bases outside the gene matches: 17. The CDR3 is 17 amino acids. Germline CDR1 SGHVS, CDR2 FQNEAQ.

The chain recombines TRBV5-6 with TRBJ2-1, with D perhaps matching TRBD2 (6 bases). This CDR3 is built from 14 residues. Germline V gene data show CDR1 as SGHDT and CDR2 as YYEEEE. V lost 3 bases and J lost 8, with 15 bases in between. The CDR3 is CASSSGHGSDEQFF. CDR3 DNA: TGTGCCAGCAGCTCCGGACACGGGAGCGATGAGCAGTTCTTC.

This clone occurred a few times. The sample holds other DNA sequences that translate to the same CDR3. The chain couples TRBV7-9 to TRBJ1-4; perhaps TRBD1 as D (6 bases). Germline lookup yields CDR1 SEHNR and CDR2 FQNEAQ (reference sequence). This CDR3 is 14 amino acids long. Trimming pared 0 bases from V and 5 bases from J, leaving 7 bases between. CDR3 DNA sequence: TGTGCCAGCAGCTTAGCAGGGGGAAATGAAAAACTGTTTTTT. Translated, it gives CASSLAGGNEKLFF.

The V gene is TRBV5-1, the J gene TRBJ2-5; 12 nucleotides agree with TRBD2. The junction had 8 bases not matched to a gene; V was cut back by 4 bases and J by 1 base. The CDR3 has 17 amino acids. Germline CDR1 and CDR2: SGHRS and YFSETQ. CDR3 nucleotides: TGCGCCAGCAGCCTCACCTGGACTAGCGGGGTCCAAGAGACCCAGTACTTC. Encoded protein: CASSLTWTSGVQETQYF.

The chain links TRBV4-1 to TRBJ1-1; the D is unclear. The V gene's germline CDR1 is MGHRA and CDR2 YSYEKL. The CDR3 length is 13 residues. V was trimmed by 1 base and J by 5 bases, leaving 8 bases between them. The CDR3 bases are TGCGCCAGCAGCCAAGGCCCCGGGACTGAAGCTTTCTTT. This sequence encodes CASSQGPGTEAFF.

This chain connects TRBV7-9 to TRBJ2-7, with a weak D call TRBD2 (6 bases). The CDR3 runs 15 residues. Looked up from germline, CDR1 is SEHNR and CDR2 is FQNEAQ (reference sequence). With 4 bases removed from V and 2 bases from J, the gap between germline ends came to 15 bases. The CDR3 DNA sequence: TGTGCCAGCAGCTCGGCCGGGACTGAGGCCTACGAGCAGTACTTC. It specifies CASSSAGTEAYEQYF.

The chain has TRBV6-1 and TRBJ2-7; D ambiguous. Trimming pared 2 bases from V and 4 bases from J, leaving 15 bases between. This CDR3 has 15 amino acids. Germline V gives CDR1 MNHNS, CDR2 SASEGT. This chain's CDR3 is CASSESIKARYEQYF. The DNA for the CDR3 is TGTGCCAGCAGTGAAAGCATCAAAGCCCGTTACGAGCAGTACTTC.

The genes are TRBV5-4 and TRBJ1-2, with D possibly matching TRBD1 (6 bases). The V end was cut by 3 bases, the J end by 2 bases, with 8 bases between. This CDR3 has 13 residues. The germline V gene has CDR1 SGHNT and CDR2 YYREEE (reference sequence). The CDR3 coding sequence is TGTGCCAGCAGCTCGGGACAAAACTATGGCTACACCTTC. It yields the protein CASSSGQNYGYTF.

This clone was detected once. The chain is built from TRBV27 and TRBJ2-7; TRBD1 matches 9 bases. V trimming: 6 bases; J trimming: 6 bases; junction bases outside the gene matches: 9. Germline-derived CDR1 and CDR2 are MNHEY and SMNVEV (reference sequence). The CDR3 sequence is 14 residues long. The chain's CDR3 is CASRVTGGLGEQYF. For the CDR3, the DNA is TGTGCCAGCAGGGTGACAGGGGGTCTGGGCGAGCAGTACTTC.

The chain employs TRBV27 and TRBJ2-3; 7 nucleotides agree with TRBD1. The germline V gene has CDR1 MNHEY and CDR2 SMNVEV (reference sequence). The CDR3 is 14 amino acids. Germline trimming cut 3 bases from V and 4 bases from J; bases unmatched to any gene: 4. The CDR3: CASSLTGIPDTQYF. CDR3 DNA sequence: TGTGCCAGCAGTTTGACAGGGATCCCAGATACGCAGTATTTT.

This rearrangement joins TRBV4-1 to TRBJ2-7, with 8 nucleotides matching TRBD1. Germline loops: CDR1 MGHRA, CDR2 YSYEKL. This CDR3 spans 14 amino acids. Unmatched junction bases numbered 7, after V lost 3 bases and J lost 6 bases. The DNA of the CDR3 is TGCGCCAGCAGCCACACAGGGGGAAGGGGCGAGCAGTACTTC. The encoded protein is CASSHTGGRGEQYF.

This chain joins TRBV28 and TRBJ1-2; possibly TRBD1 for D (6 bases). Trimming stripped 2 bases from V and 5 bases from J, with 12 bases between. This CDR3 region has 14 residues. Looked up from germline, CDR1 is MDHEN and CDR2 is SYDVKM. CDR3 loop: CASSLLDRNYGYTF. The CDR3 DNA sequence: TGTGCCAGCAGTTTACTTGACAGGAATTATGGCTACACCTTC.

The rearrangement links TRBV19 to TRBJ2-1; 10 positions match TRBD2. Germline lookup yields CDR1 LNHDA and CDR2 SQIVND (reference sequence). V trimming: 3 bases; J trimming: 7 bases; junction bases outside the gene matches: 9. The CDR3 loop spans 16 amino acids. CDR3 bases: TGTGCCAGTAGTATTTCCGAACTAGCGGGACAAAATGAGCAGTTCTTC. It is translated as CASSISELAGQNEQFF.

This clone has only a few counts. This rearrangement joins TRBV4-2 to TRBJ1-5; D possibly corresponds to TRBD1 (5 bases). The germline gives CDR1 LGHNA, CDR2 YNFKEQ. The CDR3 has 16 amino acids. V was clipped by 0 bases and J by 7 bases, with 16 bases between them. The CDR3 spells CASSQEVGQDPQPQHF. The CDR3 coding sequence is TGTGCCAGCAGCCAAGAGGTGGGGCAGGATCCCCAGCCCCAGCATTTT.

This clone has a handful of counts. The chain couples TRBV6-5 to TRBJ1-4; the match to TRBD1 covers 8 bases. Looked up from germline, CDR1 is MNHEY and CDR2 is SVGAGI. This CDR3 is 14 amino acids long. V dropped 5 bases and J dropped 7; count of bases not matched to a gene: 6. The CDR3 DNA follows: TGTGCCAGCAGTACCCAGGGGGCTTTTGAAAAACTGTTTTTT. Its protein product is CASSTQGAFEKLFF.

This chain uses TRBV9 with TRBJ2-1; 9 bases fit TRBD2. From germline, CDR1 is SGDLS and CDR2 YYNGEE. The CDR3 sequence is 14 residues long. V was pared by 4 bases and J by 8 bases, with 7 bases of the junction left unmatched. CDR3 protein: CASSTSGRSDEQFF. CDR3 in DNA: TGTGCCAGCAGCACAAGCGGGAGGAGCGATGAGCAGTTCTTC.

V is TRBV10-3 and J is TRBJ2-3; no definite D call. V gave up 0 bases and J gave up 0 bases, with 10 bases separating them. The CDR3 runs to 16 residues. Germline-derived CDR1 and CDR2 are ENHRY and SYGVKD. The CDR3 is CAISESASASTDTQYF. The CDR3, as DNA: TGTGCCATCAGTGAGTCGGCCAGCGCGAGCACAGATACGCAGTATTTT.

The chain combines TRBV5-1 with TRBJ2-3; TRBD2 matches at 12 bases. J was trimmed by 5 bases and V by 0 bases; bases with no gene match: 4. The CDR3 runs to 16 residues. Germline CDR1 reads SGHRS; CDR2 reads YFSETQ. The CDR3 sequence is CASSLAASGRVDTQYF. The CDR3 DNA is TGCGCCAGCAGCTTGGCGGCTAGCGGGAGGGTAGATACGCAGTATTTT.

The V gene is TRBV7-2, the J gene TRBJ2-7; no clear D. Trimming stripped 1 base from V and 1 base from J, with 11 bases between. The germline CDR1 and CDR2 sequences are SGHTA and FQGNSA. This CDR3 comprises 15 residues. CDR3 coding DNA: TGTGCCAGCAGCTTAGTGGGCCAAGAGTCCTACGAGCAGTACTTC. It yields the protein CASSLVGQESYEQYF.